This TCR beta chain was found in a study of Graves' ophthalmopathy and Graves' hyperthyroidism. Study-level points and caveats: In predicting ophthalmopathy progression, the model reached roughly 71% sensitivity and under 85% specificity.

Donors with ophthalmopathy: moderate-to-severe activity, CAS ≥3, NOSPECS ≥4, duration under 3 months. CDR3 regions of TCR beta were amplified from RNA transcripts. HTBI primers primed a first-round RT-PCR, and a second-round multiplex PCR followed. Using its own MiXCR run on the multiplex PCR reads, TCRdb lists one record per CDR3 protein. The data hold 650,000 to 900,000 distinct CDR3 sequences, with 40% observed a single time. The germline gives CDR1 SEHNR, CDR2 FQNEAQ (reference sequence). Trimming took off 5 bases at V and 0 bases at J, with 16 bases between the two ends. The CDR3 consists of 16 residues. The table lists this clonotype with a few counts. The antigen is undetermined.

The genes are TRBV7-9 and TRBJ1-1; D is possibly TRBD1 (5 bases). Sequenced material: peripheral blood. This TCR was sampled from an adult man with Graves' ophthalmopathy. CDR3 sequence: CASSLMKGKVNTEAFF. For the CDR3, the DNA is TGTGCCAGCAGCCTTATGAAGGGGAAAGTGAACACTGAAGCTTTCTTT.